A single sample is the source of the 24 T cell receptor beta chains below, sequenced in a study of shared clonotypes between healthy human individuals. Repertoires were generated with immunoSEQ multiplex PCR, while TCRdb's copy carries only in-frame clones and drops some. The table lists around 240,000 clones, just over 65% of them singletons, with roughly 10% in the top ten. Sequences were obtained from memory CD4+ T cells sorted from blood. The subset was: CD45RA-negative fraction. These receptor sequences come from a man in his thirties or forties in good health.

This sequence joins TRBV11-3 and TRBJ2-5, with a weak D call TRBD2 (5 bases). Looked up from germline, CDR1 is SGHNT and CDR2 is YENEEA. V dropped 2 bases and J dropped 5 bases, with 12 bases sitting between them. The CDR3 spans 14 residues. The CDR3 nucleotides are TGTGCCAGCAGCTTACGCCGGACTCACGAGACCCAGTACTTC. This codes for CASSLRRTHETQYF.

V and J are TRBV4-3 and TRBJ1-3, with no clear D. V was pared by 1 base and J by 7 bases, with 14 bases between. CDR3 length: 15 residues. CDR1 LGHNA and CDR2 YSLEER come from the germline V gene. The DNA of the CDR3 is TGCGCCAGCAGCCAAGTCCTCCGAGGAGTGAACACCATATATTTT. It translates to CASSQVLRGVNTIYF.

The chain uses TRBV12-5 and TRBJ2-3; tentatively, D is TRBD2 (5 bases). Trimming removed 6 bases at V and 2 bases at J, with 6 bases between. Germline lookup yields CDR1 LGHNT and CDR2 FRNRAP. The CDR3 runs 12 residues. The CDR3 reads CASGRDTDTQYF. CDR3 bases: TGTGCTAGTGGCCGGGACACAGATACGCAGTATTTT.

The chain employs TRBV7-2 and TRBJ2-6; no clear D. V was cut by 4 bases and J by 2 bases, with 9 bases left in between. This CDR3 region has 15 residues. CDR1 is SGHTA and CDR2 is FQGNSA in the germline V gene. In DNA, the CDR3 is TGTGCCAGCAGCTACCAGGCAACTGGGGCCAACGTCCTGACTTTC. Residues: CASSYQATGANVLTF. The whole variable domain, remainder taken from reference TRBV7-2 and TRBJ2-6, is GAGVSQSPSNKVTEKGKDVELRCDPISGHTALYWYRQSLGQGLEFLIYFQGNSAPDKSGLPSDRFSAERTGGSVSTLTIQRTQQEDSAVYLCASSYQATGANVLTFGAGSRLTVL.

In its sample, this clone was seen once. V is TRBV7-9 and J is TRBJ2-1; D tentatively reads TRBD1 or TRBD2 (5 bases each). Trimming left V 3 bases short and J 10 bases short, with 16 bases between. Germline CDR1 and CDR2: SEHNR and FQNEAQ (reference sequence). CDR3 length: 14 amino acids. In DNA, the CDR3 is TGTGCCAGCAGCTTGACCAGGGTAGGGACGGAGCAGTTCTTC. Translation: CASSLTRVGTEQFF.

This clone appeared a few times. This sequence joins TRBV11-2 and TRBJ2-7; D remains ambiguous. Germline V gene lookup returns CDR1 SGHAT and CDR2 FQNNGV. CDR3 length: 14 amino acids. Between the trimmed V and J ends, which lost 4 bases and 3 bases, there was a span of 13 bases. This CDR3 is CASSSPAFVYEQYF. CDR3 coding DNA: TGTGCCAGCAGCTCACCGGCGTTCGTCTACGAGCAGTACTTC.

This clone came up a few times. Other DNA sequences in this specimen translate into the identical CDR3. The J gene is TRBJ2-7, the V gene TRBV19; tentatively, D is TRBD1 (6 bases). This CDR3 is 13 amino acids long. The germline gives CDR1 LNHDA, CDR2 SQIVND (reference sequence). V lost 3 bases and J lost 4, with 10 bases in between. For the CDR3, the DNA is TGTGCCAGTAGTATCGGGACAAAGTACGAGCAGTACTTC. Its translation is CASSIGTKYEQYF.

There are a few counts of this clone. The chain recombines TRBV4-2 with TRBJ2-5; TRBD2 is a possible D gene (6 bases). The CDR3 has 15 amino acids. Germline CDR1 is LGHNA and CDR2 is YNFKEQ. Trimming stripped 1 base from V and 5 bases from J, with 14 bases between. DNA of the CDR3: TGTGCCAGCAGCCAAGTGGAGGGAGTGGGGGAGACCCAGTACTTC. It encodes CASSQVEGVGETQYF.

The rearrangement links TRBV15 to TRBJ2-1; weak D call: TRBD2 (7 bases). V shed 3 bases and J shed 3 bases, with 12 bases lying between them. Germline assignment: CDR1 LNHNV and CDR2 YYDKDF (reference sequence). The CDR3 is made up of 15 amino acids. CDR3 sequence reads: CATSRGGRNYNEQFF. The CDR3 DNA reads as TGTGCCACCAGCAGGGGGGGGCGAAACTACAATGAGCAGTTCTTC.

This clone was observed a handful of times. The chain links TRBV5-6 to TRBJ2-1; D perhaps matches TRBD1 (6 bases). Per the germline V gene, CDR1 is SGHDT and CDR2 is YYEEEE. This CDR3 region has 14 residues. The V end was cut by 0 bases, the J end by 9 bases, with 13 bases between. This CDR3 is CASSLVLGAGEQFF. The DNA of the CDR3 is TGTGCCAGCAGCTTGGTACTGGGGGCCGGTGAGCAGTTCTTC.

The rearrangement uses TRBV4-2 and TRBJ1-5; a possible D gene is TRBD1 (5 bases). The germline V and J ends were trimmed by 4 bases and 5 bases, with 12 bases remaining between them. Germline assignment: CDR1 LGHNA and CDR2 YNFKEQ. The CDR3 has 14 amino acids. CDR3 residues: CASSREAGDQPQHF. The CDR3 DNA sequence: TGTGCCAGCAGCCGCGAGGCGGGGGATCAGCCCCAGCATTTT.

As regards this clone: One junction end does not reproduce the germline sequence, and a read error may be involved. V gene TRBV6-1 combines with J gene TRBJ2-7; 7 bases align to TRBD1. This CDR3 contains 13 residues. Germline lookup yields CDR1 MNHNS and CDR2 SASEGT. The CDR3 sequence: CASREDSNRGQYF. CDR3 coding DNA: TGTGCCAGCAGGGAAGACTCAAACAGGGGTCAGTACTTC.

Written as DNA, the CDR3 is TGTGCCAGCAGCGCCTCTGGGACGGCATCCTACGAGCAGTACTTC. Protein sequence: CASSASGTASYEQYF. The chain carries TRBV5-4 and TRBJ2-7; perhaps D is TRBD1 or TRBD2 (5 bases each). With 4 bases removed from V and 1 base from J, the gap between germline ends came to 15 bases. CDR3 length: 15 residues. Germline V gene sequence: CDR1 SGHNT, CDR2 YYREEE (reference sequence).

This sequence joins TRBV5-1 and TRBJ1-1, with D possibly matching TRBD1 (5 bases). V gave up 1 base and J gave up 1 base, with 8 bases separating them. The CDR3 is 14 amino acids. The germline V gene has CDR1 SGHRS and CDR2 YFSETQ. The CDR3 nucleotides are TGCGCCAGCAGCTTGCAGACAGCGAACACTGAAGCTTTCTTT. Translating it yields CASSLQTANTEAFF.

J is TRBJ2-5 and V is TRBV10-3; D gene unclear. There are 13 residues in the CDR3. V lost 8 bases and J 2 bases, leaving 12 bases between the germline ends. The germline V gene has CDR1 ENHRY and CDR2 SYGVKD. CDR3 loop: CAIRLSPQETQYF. CDR3 DNA sequence: TGTGCCATCCGATTAAGTCCACAAGAGACCCAGTACTTC.

The CDR3, as DNA: TGTGCCAGTAGTCTCGGGCTAGCGGGAGGGCCATTCGATGAGCAGTTCTTC. Translation gives CASSLGLAGGPFDEQFF. This chain links TRBV19 with TRBJ2-1; 12 nucleotides agree with TRBD2. The CDR3 runs to 17 residues. V shed 5 bases, J shed 8 bases, and the junction held 13 bases outside the gene matches. Germline V CDR1 and CDR2: LNHDA, SQIVND (reference sequence).

Points on this clone: In the same sample, other DNA sequences code for this CDR3. J is TRBJ1-1 and V is TRBV4-1; D perhaps matches TRBD1 (5 bases). Trimming took 1 base from V and 1 from J, leaving 16 bases between them. The CDR3 is 17 residues long. Per germline, CDR1 MGHRA and CDR2 YSYEKL. CDR3 nucleotides: TGCGCCAGCAGCCAAGGGCGGGGGGACTTGGCGAACACTGAAGCTTTCTTT. Protein product: CASSQGRGDLANTEAFF.

This chain joins TRBV19 and TRBJ2-3, with 10 nucleotides matching TRBD2. The CDR3 consists of 16 residues. V was pared by 1 base and J by 12 bases, with 13 bases of the junction left unmatched. CDR1 LNHDA and CDR2 SQIVND come from the germline V gene (reference sequence). The CDR3 DNA reads as TGTGCCAGTAGTATAGGTGGGACTAGCGCTCGGAATTTACAGTATTTT. Protein sequence: CASSIGGTSARNLQYF.

This clone was seen repeatedly, ten times or more. The chain employs TRBV2 and TRBJ2-7; perhaps TRBD1 as D (6 bases). V lost 6 bases, J lost 0 bases, and 9 bases lay in between. Germline V gene data show CDR1 as SNHLY and CDR2 as FYNNEI. The CDR3 loop spans 13 amino acids. CDR3 sequence (DNA): TGTGCCAGCAGCTGGGACAACTCCTACGAGCAGTACTTC. Translation: CASSWDNSYEQYF.

The rearrangement joins TRBV30 to TRBJ2-7, with D perhaps matching TRBD2 (5 bases). Germline lookup yields CDR1 GTSNPN and CDR2 SVGIG (reference sequence). CDR3 length: 14 amino acids. Trimming took off 5 bases at V and 3 bases at J, with 17 bases between the two ends. In nucleotides, the CDR3 is TGTGCCTGGTCGGACTCACGTCGGGACTACGAGCAGTACTTC. The encoded protein is CAWSDSRRDYEQYF.

V gene TRBV10-3 combines with J gene TRBJ2-3; TRBD2 matches 13 bases. V trimming: 3 bases; J trimming: 4 bases; junction bases outside the gene matches: 7. The germline gives CDR1 ENHRY, CDR2 SYGVKD. The CDR3 runs 17 residues. The CDR3 is CAISESRLAGGADTQYF. The CDR3 DNA reads as TGTGCCATCAGTGAATCTCGACTAGCGGGAGGTGCAGATACGCAGTATTTT.

The CDR3 DNA follows: TGTGCCAGCAGCTCTGCGACAGGCGGCACTTACGAGCAGTACTTC. Residues: CASSSATGGTYEQYF. This chain connects TRBV7-6 to TRBJ2-7, with a possible D match to TRBD1 (6 bases). Per the germline V gene, CDR1 is SGHVS and CDR2 is FNYEAQ. This CDR3 spans 15 amino acids. V was clipped by 4 bases and J by 4 bases, with 17 bases between them.

The J gene is TRBJ2-6, the V gene TRBV10-3, with D unresolved. The CDR3 extends over 14 amino acids. Germline CDR1 is ENHRY and CDR2 is SYGVKD. V was cut by 4 bases and J by 4 bases, with 8 bases left in between. DNA of the CDR3: TGTGCCATCAGTGTTAATCGAGGGGCCAACGTCCTGACTTTC. Its protein product is CAISVNRGANVLTF.

V is TRBV9 and J is TRBJ1-2; 7 positions agree with TRBD1. CDR1 SGDLS and CDR2 YYNGEE come from the germline V gene. The V gene end was trimmed by 4 bases and the J gene end by 8 bases; junction bases not matched to a gene: 8. This CDR3 contains 13 residues. The CDR3 loop is CASSTNRGGGYTF. For the CDR3, the DNA is TGTGCCAGCAGCACAAACAGGGGAGGCGGCTACACCTTC.